These T cell receptor beta chains were read from a single sample in a study of T cell changes during pregnancy in multiple sclerosis. Clones were read by immunoSEQ multiplex PCR, and TCRdb kept only the in-frame ones, dropping some. The data show fewer than 35,000 clones, roughly 91% seen once. Specimen: CD4+ T cells from peripheral blood mononuclear cells, collected in the second trimester of pregnancy. Receptors were obtained from a female donor with multiple sclerosis, enrolled in a pregnancy study. CDR3s include the opening cysteine and the closing phenylalanine or tryptophan. A D gene is named only where the DNA matches it firmly.

d_gene	j_gene	v_gene	len	CDR3nt	CDR3aa
.	TRBJ1-1	TRBV5-1	12	TGCGCCAGCAGCTTGGACTTAACTGAAGCTTTCTTT	CASSLDLTEAFF
TRBD1	TRBJ1-5	TRBV19	14	TGTGCCAGTAGTTATACAGGGGGCGGGCAGCCCCAGCATTTT	CASSYTGGGQPQHF
TRBD1	TRBJ1-1	TRBV5-1	16	TGCGCCAGCAGCCCCACCGGACAGGGTAGTAACACTGAAGCTTTCTTT	CASSPTGQGSNTEAFF
TRBD2	TRBJ2-1	TRBV13	16	TGTGCCAGCAGTCTCCGACTAGCGGGACTTAACAATGAGCAGTTCTTC	CASSLRLAGLNNEQFF
TRBD1	TRBJ2-7	TRBV5-4	16	TGTGCCAGCAGCGTTGGACAGGCTACGGCCTCCTACGAGCAGTACTTC	CASSVGQATASYEQYF
.	TRBJ1-5	TRBV28	12	TGTGCCAGCAGATCAGGGAATCAGCCCCAGCATTTT	CASRSGNQPQHF
TRBD1	TRBJ1-1	TRBV30	13	TGTGCCTGGAAAGACAGGGGTGGCACTGAAGCTTTCTTT	CAWKDRGGTEAFF
TRBD1	TRBJ2-5	TRBV7-2	15	TGTGCCAGCAGCCCAGGGGGCGGTTACCAAGAGACCCAGTACTTC	CASSPGGGYQETQYF
TRBD2	TRBJ2-7	TRBV9	14	TGTGCCAGCACCCGGGGACTAGCGGGCTACGAGCAGTACTTC	CASTRGLAGYEQYF
.	TRBJ2-3	TRBV30	14	TGTGCCTGCTTTAGGCTAGCCAGCACAGATACGCAGTATTTT	CACFRLASTDTQYF
.	TRBJ2-1	TRBV29-1	17	TGCAGCGTTGTCGGTAAGGGGGAGGGAAAGGCGTACAATGAGCAGTTCTTC	CSVVGKGEGKAYNEQFF
.	TRBJ1-2	TRBV7-2	15	TGTGCCAGCAGCTCAAACAGGTGGACTAACTATGGCTACACCTTC	CASSSNRWTNYGYTF
.	TRBJ2-2	TRBV7-8	13	TGTGCCAGCAGCCTACTAAGAACCGGGGAGCTGTTTTTT	CASSLLRTGELFF
TRBD1	TRBJ2-1	TRBV19	15	TGTGCCAGTAGTATCCGACAGGGAGTCTACAATGAGCAGTTCTTC	CASSIRQGVYNEQFF
.	TRBJ1-5	TRBV28	15	TGTGCCAGCAGGCCTTGGGGGGACAGCAATCAGCCCCAGCATTTT	CASRPWGDSNQPQHF
TRBD1	TRBJ2-3	TRBV19	15	TGTGCCAGTAGGCCCGGGACAGTCCGCACAGATACGCAGTATTTT	CASRPGTVRTDTQYF
.	TRBJ2-1	TRBV10-3	12	TGTGCCATCAGTGTAGGACTGAATGAGCAGTTCTTC	CAISVGLNEQFF
.	TRBJ2-7	TRBV5-1	14	TGCGCCAGCAGCTTGCTCGCGCAGGCCTACGAGCAGTACTTC	CASSLLAQAYEQYF
.	TRBJ2-7	TRBV15	14	TGTGCCACCAGCAGAGATCTTCGGACGGGGGAGCAGTACTTC	CATSRDLRTGEQYF
TRBD2	TRBJ2-1	TRBV29-1	13	TGCAGCGTCGTGGGACTAGCGGGAGAAAGGAAGTTCTTC	CSVVGLAGERKFF
.	TRBJ2-1	TRBV19	14	TGTGCCAGTAGTAAACCCTCCAGGGCCAATGAGCAGTTCTTC	CASSKPSRANEQFF
.	TRBJ2-1	TRBV5-4	15	TGTGCCAGCAGCCTGGAGCCGACTAGGGATAGCGCTCAGTTCTTC	CASSLEPTRDSAQFF
.	TRBJ1-2	TRBV7-3	12	TGTGCCAGCAGCTCTGATCCGGGACACCCTATCTTC	CASSSDPGHPIF
.	TRBJ2-2	TRBV21-1	17	TGTGCCAGCAGCTGGCCCCGGGACAGGGAAAACACCGGGGAGCTGTTTTTT	CASSWPRDRENTGELFF
.	TRBJ2-6	TRBV11-2	16	TGTGCCAGCAGCTTAGATATCGGCTCTGGGGCCAACGTCCTGACTTTC	CASSLDIGSGANVLTF
.	TRBJ1-1	TRBV4-1	15	TGCGCCAGCAGCCAAGATCCGGGGGTCGGGTCGGGGGCTTTCTTT	CASSQDPGVGSGAFF
TRBD1	TRBJ1-2	TRBV19	16	TGTGCCAGTCGCCGGGACAGGGGGCCCTCGATCTATGGCTACACCTTC	CASRRDRGPSIYGYTF